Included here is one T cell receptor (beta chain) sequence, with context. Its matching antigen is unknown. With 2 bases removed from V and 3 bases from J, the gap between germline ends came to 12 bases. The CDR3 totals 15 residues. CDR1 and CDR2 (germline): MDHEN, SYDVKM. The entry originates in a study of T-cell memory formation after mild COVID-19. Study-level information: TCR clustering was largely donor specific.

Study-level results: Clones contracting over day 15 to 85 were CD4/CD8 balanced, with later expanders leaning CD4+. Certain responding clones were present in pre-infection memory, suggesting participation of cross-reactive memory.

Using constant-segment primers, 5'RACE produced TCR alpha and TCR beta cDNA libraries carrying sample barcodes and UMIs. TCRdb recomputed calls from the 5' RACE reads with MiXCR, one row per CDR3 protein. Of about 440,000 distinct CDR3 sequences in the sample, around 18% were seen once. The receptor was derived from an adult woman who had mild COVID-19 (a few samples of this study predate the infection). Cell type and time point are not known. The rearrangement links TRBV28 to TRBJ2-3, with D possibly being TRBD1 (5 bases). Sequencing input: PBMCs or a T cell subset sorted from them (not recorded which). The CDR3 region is CASSLVGRRTDTQYF. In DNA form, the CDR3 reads TGTGCCAGCAGTTTAGTGGGGCGCAGGACAGATACGCAGTATTTT.